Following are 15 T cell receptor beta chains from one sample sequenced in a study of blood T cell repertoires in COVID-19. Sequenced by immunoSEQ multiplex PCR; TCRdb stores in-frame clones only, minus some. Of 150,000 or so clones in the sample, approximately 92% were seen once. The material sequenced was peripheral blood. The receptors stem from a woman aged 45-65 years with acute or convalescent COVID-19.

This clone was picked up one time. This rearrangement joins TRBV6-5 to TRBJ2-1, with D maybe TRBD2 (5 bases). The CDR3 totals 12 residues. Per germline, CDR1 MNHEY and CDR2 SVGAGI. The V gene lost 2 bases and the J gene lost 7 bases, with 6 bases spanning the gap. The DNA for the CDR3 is TGTGCCAGCAGTTACAGGGAGAATGAGCAGTTCTTC. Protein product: CASSYRENEQFF.

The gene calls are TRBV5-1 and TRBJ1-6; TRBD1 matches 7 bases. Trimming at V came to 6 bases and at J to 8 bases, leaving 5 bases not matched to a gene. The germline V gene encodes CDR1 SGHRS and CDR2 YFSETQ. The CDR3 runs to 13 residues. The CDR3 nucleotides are TGCGCCAGCAAACAGGGGCGAGATTCACCCCTCCACTTT. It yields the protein CASKQGRDSPLHF.

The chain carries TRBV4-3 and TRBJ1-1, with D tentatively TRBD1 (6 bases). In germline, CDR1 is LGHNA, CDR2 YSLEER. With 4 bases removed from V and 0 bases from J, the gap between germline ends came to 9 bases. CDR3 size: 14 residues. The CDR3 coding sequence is TGCGCCAGCAGCCTGGACAGTGTGAACACTGAAGCTTTCTTT. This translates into CASSLDSVNTEAFF.

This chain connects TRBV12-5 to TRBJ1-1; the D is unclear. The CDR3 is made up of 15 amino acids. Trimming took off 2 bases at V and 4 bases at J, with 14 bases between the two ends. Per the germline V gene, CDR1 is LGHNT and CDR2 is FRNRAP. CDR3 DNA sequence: TGTGCTAGTGGTTTGTTGCGGGAGAGAAGCACTGAAGCTTTCTTT. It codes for CASGLLRERSTEAFF.

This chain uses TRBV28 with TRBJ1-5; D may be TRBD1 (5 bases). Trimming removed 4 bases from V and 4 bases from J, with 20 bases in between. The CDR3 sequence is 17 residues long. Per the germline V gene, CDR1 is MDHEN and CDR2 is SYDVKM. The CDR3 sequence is CASSSPAVTALNQPQHF. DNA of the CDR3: TGTGCCAGCAGTTCGCCTGCGGTGACAGCCCTTAATCAGCCCCAGCATTTT.

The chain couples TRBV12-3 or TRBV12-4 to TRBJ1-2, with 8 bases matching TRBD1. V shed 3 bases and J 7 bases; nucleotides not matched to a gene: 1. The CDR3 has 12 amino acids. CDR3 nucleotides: TGTGCCAGCAGTTTTGACAGGGGTGGCTACACCTTC. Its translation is CASSFDRGGYTF.

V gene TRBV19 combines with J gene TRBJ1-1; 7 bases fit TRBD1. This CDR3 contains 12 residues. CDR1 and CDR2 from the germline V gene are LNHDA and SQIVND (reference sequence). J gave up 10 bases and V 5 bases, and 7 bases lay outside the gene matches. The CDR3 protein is CASSPRQGGAFF. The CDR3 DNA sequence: TGTGCCAGTAGTCCCCGACAGGGTGGAGCTTTCTTT.

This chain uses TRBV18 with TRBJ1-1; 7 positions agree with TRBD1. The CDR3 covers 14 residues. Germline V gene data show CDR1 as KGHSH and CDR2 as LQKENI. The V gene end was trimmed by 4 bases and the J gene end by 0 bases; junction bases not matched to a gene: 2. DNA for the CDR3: TGTGCCAGCTCACAACAGGGGTTGAACACTGAAGCTTTCTTT. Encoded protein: CASSQQGLNTEAFF.

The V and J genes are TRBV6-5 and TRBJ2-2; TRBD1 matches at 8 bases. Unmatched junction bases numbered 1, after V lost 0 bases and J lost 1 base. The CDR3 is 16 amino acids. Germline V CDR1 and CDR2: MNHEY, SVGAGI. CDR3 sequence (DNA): TGTGCCAGCAGTTACTCGGGACAGGTGAACACCGGGGAGCTGTTTTTT. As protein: CASSYSGQVNTGELFF.

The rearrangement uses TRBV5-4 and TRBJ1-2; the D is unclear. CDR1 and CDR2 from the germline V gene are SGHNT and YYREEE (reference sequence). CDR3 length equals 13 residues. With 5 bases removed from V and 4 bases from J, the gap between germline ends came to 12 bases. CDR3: CASRMEGIYGYTF. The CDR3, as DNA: TGTGCCAGCAGGATGGAGGGAATCTATGGCTACACCTTC. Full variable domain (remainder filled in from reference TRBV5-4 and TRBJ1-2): ETGVTQSPTHLIKTRGQQVTLRCSSQSGHNTVSWYQQALGQGPQFIFQYYREEENGRGNFPPRFSGLQFPNYSSELNVNALELDDSALYLCASRMEGIYGYTFGSGTRLTVV.

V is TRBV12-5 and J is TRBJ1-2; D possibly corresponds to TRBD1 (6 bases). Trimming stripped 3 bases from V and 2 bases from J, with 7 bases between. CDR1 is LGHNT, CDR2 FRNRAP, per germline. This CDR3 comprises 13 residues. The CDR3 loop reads CASGFGQNYGYTF. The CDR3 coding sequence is TGTGCTAGTGGTTTTGGACAGAACTATGGCTACACCTTC.

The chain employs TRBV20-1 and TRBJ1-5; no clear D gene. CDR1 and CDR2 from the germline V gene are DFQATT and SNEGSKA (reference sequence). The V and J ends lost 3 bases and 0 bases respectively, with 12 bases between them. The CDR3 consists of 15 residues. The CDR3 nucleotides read TGCAGTGCTAGTATGTTCCGGGATAGCAATCAGCCCCAGCATTTT. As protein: CSASMFRDSNQPQHF.

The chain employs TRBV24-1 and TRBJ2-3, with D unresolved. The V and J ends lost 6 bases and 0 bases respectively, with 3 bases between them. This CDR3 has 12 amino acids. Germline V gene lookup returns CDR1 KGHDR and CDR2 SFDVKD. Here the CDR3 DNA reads TGTGCCACCAGTCCTAGCACAGATACGCAGTATTTT. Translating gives CATSPSTDTQYF.

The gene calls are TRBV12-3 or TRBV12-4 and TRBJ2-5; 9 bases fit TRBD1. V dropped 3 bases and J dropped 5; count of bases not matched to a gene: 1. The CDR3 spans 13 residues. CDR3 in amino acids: CASSFGQGETQYF. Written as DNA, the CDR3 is TGTGCCAGCAGTTTCGGACAGGGGGAGACCCAGTACTTC.

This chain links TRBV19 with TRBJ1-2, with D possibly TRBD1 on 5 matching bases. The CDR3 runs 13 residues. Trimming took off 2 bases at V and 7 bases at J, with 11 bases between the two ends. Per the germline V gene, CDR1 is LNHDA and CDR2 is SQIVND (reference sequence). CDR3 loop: CASSIPGVGGYTF. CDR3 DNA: TGTGCCAGTAGTATACCGGGGGTAGGTGGCTACACCTTC.